This TCR beta chain is from a study of cytomegalovirus exposure and HLA in healthy donors. Findings of the study overall: Reportedly, a later analysis found an Asian-associated ancestry cluster had fewer N-insertions than the approximately 670-donor mean. Later analysis identified a missense DCLRE1C variant that was linked to TCR beta V- and J-gene trimming. Most of the TCR beta V segments (in an earlier analysis) were productive either about 90% or about 30% of the time. By HLA locus, TCR association rates varied in a later analysis, with DRB1 showing the most and HLA-C the fewest.

Comment on this clone: Its target is not known.

The study ran its PCR with 60 Vbeta and 13 Jbeta primers. Measured with immunoSEQ multiplex PCR; TCRdb has only the in-frame clones, and not every one. The table for this sample gives approximately 47,000 clones. The CDR3 is 16 amino acids. From germline, CDR1 is LNHDA and CDR2 SQIVND (reference sequence). Deletions cut 4 bases from V and 2 bases from J, with 17 bases between. The J gene is TRBJ1-1, the V gene TRBV19, with D tentatively TRBD1 (6 bases). Sequencing was performed on PBMCs. The receptor was derived from a male donor in good health and CMV-seronegative. CDR3 protein: CASSNQRGNGNTEAFF. The CDR3 DNA sequence: TGTGCCAGTAGTAATCAAAGGGGGAATGGCAACACTGAAGCTTTCTTT. The whole variable domain, remainder taken from reference TRBV19 and TRBJ1-1, is DGGITQSPKYLFRKEGQNVTLSCEQNLNHDAMYWYRQDPGQGLRLIYYSQIVNDFQKGDIAEGYSVSREKKESFPLTVTSAQKNPTAFYLCASSNQRGNGNTEAFFGQGTRLTVV.